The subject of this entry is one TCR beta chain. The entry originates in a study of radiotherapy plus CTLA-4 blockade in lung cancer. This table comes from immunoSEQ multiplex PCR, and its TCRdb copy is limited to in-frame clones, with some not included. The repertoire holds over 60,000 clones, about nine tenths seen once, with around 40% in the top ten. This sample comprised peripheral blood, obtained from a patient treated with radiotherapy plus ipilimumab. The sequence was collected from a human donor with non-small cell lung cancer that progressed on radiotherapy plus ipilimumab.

The CDR3 nucleotides read TGTGCCAGCAGGCTAGGGTCGAACACCGGGGAGCTGTTTTTT. It translates to CASRLGSNTGELFF. The chain uses TRBV28 and TRBJ2-2, with unresolved D. The CDR3 runs 14 residues. Trimming took 6 bases from V and 0 from J, leaving 8 bases between them. From germline, CDR1 is MDHEN and CDR2 SYDVKM. Using reference TRBV28 and TRBJ2-2 for the parts outside the CDR3, the full variable domain is DVKVTQSSRYLVKRTGEKVFLECVQDMDHENMFWYRQDPGLGLRLIYFSYDVKMKEKGDIPEGYSVSREKKERFSLILESASTNQTSMYLCASRLGSNTGELFFGEGSRLTVL.